Sequencing of this TCR beta chain was carried out in a study of blood T cell repertoires in COVID-19. Generated by immunoSEQ multiplex PCR, the TCRdb table keeps only in-frame clones and is missing some. The top ten clones hold 1% of a sample with a few hundred thousand clones, around nine tenths of them seen once. The CDR3 has 13 residues. The germline CDR1 and CDR2 sequences are SGHTA and FQGNSA. The V end was cut by 4 bases, the J end by 10 bases, with 16 bases between. The sequenced sample consisted of peripheral blood. The chain joins TRBV7-2 to TRBJ1-1; D is uncertain. This sequence was found in a man aged 50 to 59 with active or convalescent COVID-19. This chain's CDR3 is CASSSSARRGAFF. The DNA of the CDR3 is TGTGCCAGCAGCTCAAGCGCACGGCGAGGAGCTTTCTTT.